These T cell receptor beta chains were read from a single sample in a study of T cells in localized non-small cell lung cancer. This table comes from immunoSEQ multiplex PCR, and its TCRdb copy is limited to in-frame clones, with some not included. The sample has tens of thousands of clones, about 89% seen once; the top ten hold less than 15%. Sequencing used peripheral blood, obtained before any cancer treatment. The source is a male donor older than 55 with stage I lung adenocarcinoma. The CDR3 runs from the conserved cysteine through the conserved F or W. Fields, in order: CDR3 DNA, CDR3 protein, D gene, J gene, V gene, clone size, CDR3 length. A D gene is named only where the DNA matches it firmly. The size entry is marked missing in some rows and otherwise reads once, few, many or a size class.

TGTGCCAGTATTAATAGTGGAGGGACAGACAATAGCAATCAGCCCCAGCATTTT,CASINSGGTDNSNQPQHF,TRBD1,TRBJ1-5,TRBV19,-,18
TGTGCCAGCAGCTACAGGGAAGGCGAGCAGTACTTC,CASSYREGEQYF,-,TRBJ2-7,TRBV28,-,12
TGTGCCAGCAGTGACTCGGTAGGGGAGACCCAGTACTTC,CASSDSVGETQYF,-,TRBJ2-5,TRBV6-4,-,13
TGTGCCTGGAGCCGGGGGTCCTACGAGCAGTACTTC,CAWSRGSYEQYF,-,TRBJ2-7,TRBV30,-,12
TGTGCCATCAGTGAACGGCTCCCGAACACTGAAGCTTTCTTT,CAISERLPNTEAFF,-,TRBJ1-1,TRBV10-3,-,14
TGTGCCAGCAGTCCACCCCCCCCGGGACAAAATCTCTTC,CASSPPPPGQNLF,-,TRBJ1-2,TRBV28,-,13
TGTGCCAGCACTAGACGGGGGCGAGACACTGAAGCTTTCTTT,CASTRRGRDTEAFF,-,TRBJ1-1,TRBV2,-,14
TGTGCCAGCAGCTTGGTACAGGGTGTTGGGTTCTTC,CASSLVQGVGFF,-,TRBJ2-1,TRBV5-6,large,12
TGTGCCAGCAGCTGGGACAACTACAATGAGCAGTTCTTC,CASSWDNYNEQFF,-,TRBJ2-1,TRBV28,-,13
TGTGCCAGCAGCTTAGCCTACAGGGAGCAGTACTTC,CASSLAYREQYF,-,TRBJ2-7,TRBV7-8,-,12
TGTGCCAGCAGCTTAGGCCCCCGGGACAGAGAAAACTCCTTC,CASSLGPRDRENSF,TRBD1,TRBJ1-2,TRBV7-2,-,14
TGTGCCAGCAGTTTAAGGGACGGGCTTAATGAAAAACTGTTTTTT,CASSLRDGLNEKLFF,-,TRBJ1-4,TRBV28,-,15
TGTGCCAGTAGTCCCACCTCCGGACAGGGGAACTATGGCTACACCTTC,CASSPTSGQGNYGYTF,TRBD1,TRBJ1-2,TRBV19,-,16
TGTGCCAGTACCCTGACAGTTGCTGGCAATCAGCCCCAGCATTTT,CASTLTVAGNQPQHF,-,TRBJ1-5,TRBV19,-,15
TGTGCCAGCAGGAAACAGGGGGGTACTGAAGCTTTCTTT,CASRKQGGTEAFF,TRBD1,TRBJ1-1,TRBV6-5,-,13